This T cell receptor beta chain is drawn from a study of a mutant IDH1 vaccine in newly diagnosed glioma. Study-wide context: Before enrollment, patients got radiotherapy alone, temozolomide alone, or mostly the combination.

Overall study findings and caveats: Most patients, 90% to 95%, showed vaccine-induced immune responses.

Noted time point: week 5, during vaccination. With topical imiquimod, each dose of the vaccine consisted of 300 ug of mutant IDH1 20-mer peptide. Some clones are missing from TCRdb's copy, which holds only in-frame ones; the method was immunoSEQ multiplex PCR. This sample has about 38,000 clones; more than 75% occur once, and the top ten carry roughly 5%. As regards this clone: The antigen is not known.

There are 14 residues in the CDR3. Germline V lookup: CDR1 SGHRS, CDR2 YFSETQ. V was cut by 5 bases and J by 0 bases, with 8 bases left in between. V gene TRBV5-1 combines with J gene TRBJ1-4, with D hard to call. The TCR comes from a man aged 40-50 years with glioma. The sample in question was PBMCs, obtained from a glioma patient whose treatment included an IDH1 peptide vaccine. DNA of the CDR3: TGCGCCAGCAGTCTGGGATCAACTAATGAAAAACTGTTTTTT. Amino acids: CASSLGSTNEKLFF.